This T cell receptor beta chain was captured by sequencing in a study of Ad26.COV2.S vaccination and SARS-CoV-2 variants. Background on the study: The donor participated in the COV1001 trial, in its Ad26.COV2.S arm.

The treatment: over 15 received Ad26.COV2.S at low or high dose, single or two shots; roughly five received placebo; per-sample allocation not given. Samples came from day 63 after the first vaccine or placebo injection. Spike of the Wuhan-strain SARS-CoV-2 was expressed by an Ad26 vector, which formed the vaccine. The data were produced by immunoSEQ multiplex PCR, yet TCRdb's version contains in-frame clones alone and is incomplete. Here the sample spans 350,000 to 500,000 clones, around 91% being singletons. Here the sequenced sample was peripheral blood, taken in a trial of Ad26.COV2.S vaccine versus placebo. This TCR derives from a person between 18 and 65 years old who received the Ad26.COV2.S COVID-19 vaccine or a placebo.

CDR3 region: CASSLAEYQETQYF. CDR3 coding DNA: TGTGCCAGCAGCTTAGCAGAATACCAAGAGACCCAGTACTTC. The rearrangement links TRBV7-9 to TRBJ2-5; no clear D gene. CDR1 is SEHNR and CDR2 is FQNEAQ in the germline V gene (reference sequence). Between the trimmed V and J ends, which lost 0 bases and 0 bases, there was a span of 5 bases. This CDR3 has 14 residues. The full variable domain, its missing parts supplied by reference TRBV7-9 and TRBJ2-5, is DTGVSQNPRHKITKRGQNVTFRCDPISEHNRLYWYRQTLGQGPEFLTYFQNEAQLEKSRLLSDRFSAERPKGSFSTLEIQRTEQGDSAMYLCASSLAEYQETQYFGPGTRLLVL.